A selection of T cell receptor beta chains follows, all from one sample in a study of beta chain features in type 1 diabetes. Produced via immunoSEQ multiplex PCR; TCRdb's table is partial and in-frame only. The table has under 950,000 clones, roughly 15% seen once. The sequenced material came from naive CD4+ T cells from blood. The source is a woman in her late teens or twenties in good health. Both conserved end residues are trimmed from each CDR3.

J: TRBJ2-1
V: TRBV7-3
CDR3: ASSFSGGPYNEQF

J: TRBJ2-1
V: TRBV29-1
CDR3: SVTPLGTSGSSYNEQF

J: TRBJ2-5
V: TRBV11-2
CDR3: ASSLWGLAGGQETQY

J: TRBJ1-1
V: TRBV7-2
CDR3: ASSLARENTEAF

J: TRBJ2-7
V: TRBV4-3
CDR3: ASSQHGTSGLYEQY

J: TRBJ1-1
V: TRBV10-3
CDR3: AISGQGGPAEAF

J: TRBJ2-6
V: TRBV7-9
CDR3: ASSLVPTRANVLT

J: TRBJ2-2
V: TRBV5-1
CDR3: ASSYQQGANTGELF

J: TRBJ2-6
V: TRBV7-3
CDR3: ASSLNLLAGANVLT

J: TRBJ2-4
V: TRBV6-5
CDR3: ASSYSGRGLNIQY

J: TRBJ2-2
V: TRBV7-2
CDR3: ASSLAARELDRTGELF

J: TRBJ2-2
V: TRBV2
CDR3: ATTRDTGELF

J: TRBJ1-5
V: TRBV28
CDR3: ASSLDPGKPQH

J: TRBJ2-3
V: TRBV19
CDR3: ASSIKGPRDSGTDTQY

J: TRBJ2-4
V: TRBV7-9
CDR3: ASSFSRGRGNIQY

J: TRBJ2-1
V: TRBV7-8
CDR3: ASSLRGPNNEQF

J: TRBJ2-1
V: TRBV19
CDR3: ASSIGQTSGFHNEQF

J: TRBJ1-2
V: TRBV5-6
CDR3: ASSFSHMTLYGYT

J: TRBJ2-3
V: TRBV7-9
CDR3: ASSFGLAGSTDTQY

J: TRBJ2-7
V: TRBV4-3
CDR3: ASSQTLAGRQYEQY

J: TRBJ2-1
V: TRBV27
CDR3: ASSPRLAGGFNEQF

J: TRBJ1-1
V: TRBV20-1
CDR3: SAFDRIEAF

J: TRBJ2-2
V: TRBV9
CDR3: ASSVVPGELF

J: TRBJ2-1
V: TRBV7-9
CDR3: ASSLDPGQGGCEQF

J: TRBJ2-7
V: TRBV28
CDR3: ASSQPGYEQY

J: TRBJ2-5
V: TRBV5-6
CDR3: ASSRTGTSRTQY